The 10 T cell receptor beta chains below all came from one sample that was sequenced in a study of shared clonotypes between healthy human individuals. Generated by immunoSEQ multiplex PCR, the TCRdb table keeps only in-frame clones and is missing some. The table includes some 490,000 clones, 65% to 85% detected once. Sequenced sample: PBMCs. The receptors here all came from a woman aged 40 to 49 in good health. Some clones in this sample may be carry-over from other donors' samples.

The chain joins TRBV19 to TRBJ1-4; tentative D call: TRBD1 (5 bases). Trimming pared 3 bases from V and 4 bases from J, leaving 9 bases between. The CDR3 runs to 14 residues. The germline V gene encodes CDR1 LNHDA and CDR2 SQIVND (reference sequence). The CDR3 loop reads CASSMGRINEKLFF. The CDR3 bases are TGTGCCAGTAGTATGGGACGGATTAATGAAAAACTGTTTTTT.

This clone was observed a few times. This likely came from a read error, as a far larger clone is one base away. Other DNA sequences in this specimen translate into the identical CDR3. V usage is TRBV30 and J usage is TRBJ1-2; unclear D gene. The CDR3 extends over 11 amino acids. The germline gives CDR1 GTSNPN, CDR2 SVGIG (reference sequence). CDR3 nucleotides: TGCGCCTGGAGTTCTCCCGCGGACTACACCTTC. Encoded protein: CAWSSPADYTF.

With regard to this clone: A far more abundant clone sits one base away, making this likely a read error. The same CDR3 is also encoded by other DNA sequences in this sample. V gene TRBV28 combines with J gene TRBJ2-1; 8 bases fit TRBD1. Germline CDR1 is MDHEN and CDR2 is SYDVKM. The CDR3 runs to 13 residues. The chain's CDR3 is CASSRTGYNEQFF. Here the CDR3 DNA reads TGTGCCAGCAGTCGGACAGGGTACAACGAGCAGTTCTTC.

This sequence joins TRBV6-6 and TRBJ1-4; D perhaps matches TRBD1 (5 bases). Trimming removed 0 bases from V and 7 bases from J, with 9 bases in between. Germline CDR1 reads MNHNY; CDR2 reads SVGAGI (reference sequence). The CDR3 consists of 14 residues. CDR3 in DNA: TGTGCCAGCAGTTACTCGCAGGGTAGTGAAAAACTGTTTTTT. This translates into CASSYSQGSEKLFF.

The rearrangement links TRBV18 to TRBJ1-4; D unresolved. Trimming stripped 3 bases from V and 4 bases from J, with 9 bases between. Germline CDR1 and CDR2: KGHSH and LQKENI. This CDR3 has 14 amino acids. CDR3: CASSPVQNNEKLFF. The DNA of the CDR3 is TGTGCCAGCTCACCGGTTCAGAATAATGAAAAACTGTTTTTT. The whole variable domain, remainder taken from reference TRBV18 and TRBJ1-4, is NAGVMQNPRHLVRRRGQEARLRCSPMKGHSHVYWYRQLPEEGLKFMVYLQKENIIDESGMPKERFSAEFPKEGPSILRIQQVVRGDSAAYFCASSPVQNNEKLFFGSGTQLSVL.

To note about this clone: With a far larger clone one base away, a read error is the likely cause. The V gene is TRBV11-3, the J gene TRBJ2-5; possibly TRBD2 for D (7 bases). This CDR3 is built from 16 residues. Germline CDR1 reads SGHNT; CDR2 reads YENEEA. V lost 1 base to trimming and J lost 2 bases, with 14 bases between them. For the CDR3, the DNA is TGTGCCAGCAGCTTAGGGGGAGGGACAAGACAAGAGACCCAGTACTTC. Residues: CASSLGGGTRQETQYF.

The chain employs TRBV12-5 and TRBJ2-3; 10 bases agree with TRBD2. This CDR3 region has 16 residues. The J segment lost 1 base and the V segment lost 5 bases, leaving 6 bases of the junction unmatched. The germline CDR1 and CDR2 sequences are LGHNT and FRNRAP. The chain's CDR3 is CASGIQAGGGTDTQYF. The CDR3 DNA sequence: TGTGCTAGTGGTATCCAAGCGGGAGGGGGCACAGATACGCAGTATTTT.

The chain has TRBV20-1 and TRBJ1-1; D unresolved. Per the germline V gene, CDR1 is DFQATT and CDR2 is SNEGSKA (reference sequence). The length of the CDR3 is 11 residues. Trimming stripped 6 bases from V and 0 bases from J, with 5 bases between. The CDR3 here is CSARLNTEAFF. The DNA of the CDR3 is TGCAGTGCCAGGTTGAACACTGAAGCTTTCTTT.

The chain has TRBV7-9 and TRBJ1-6, with D unresolved. From germline, CDR1 is SEHNR and CDR2 FQNEAQ (reference sequence). There are 13 residues in the CDR3. V lost 4 bases to trimming and J lost 10 bases, with 11 bases between them. The CDR3 sequence is CASSSQNGSPLHF. The CDR3 DNA reads TGTGCCAGCAGCTCCCAAAACGGCTCACCCCTCCACTTT.

Details on this clone: A much more abundant neighbour one base away suggests this may be a read error. The V gene is TRBV15, the J gene TRBJ2-4; D not resolved. CDR3 length: 22 amino acids. Germline-derived CDR1 and CDR2 are LNHNV and YYDKDF (reference sequence). V lost 1 base, J lost 0 bases, and 28 bases lay in between. CDR3 loop: CATSRALPIVIDWSVAKNIQYF. CDR3 bases: TGTGCCACCAGCAGAGCACTTCCGATTGTGATCGACTGGAGTGTAGCCAAAAACATTCAGTACTTC.